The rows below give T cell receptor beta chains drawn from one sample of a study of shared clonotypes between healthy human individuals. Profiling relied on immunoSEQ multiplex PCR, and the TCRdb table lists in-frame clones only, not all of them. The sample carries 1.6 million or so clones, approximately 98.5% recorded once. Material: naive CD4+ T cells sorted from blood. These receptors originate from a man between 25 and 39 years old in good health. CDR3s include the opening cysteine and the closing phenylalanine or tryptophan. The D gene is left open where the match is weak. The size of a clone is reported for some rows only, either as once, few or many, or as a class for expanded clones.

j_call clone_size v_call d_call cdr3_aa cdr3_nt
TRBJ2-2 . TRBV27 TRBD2 CASSLGLAVNTGELFF TGTGCCAGCAGTTTAGGACTAGCGGTGAACACCGGGGAGCTGTTTTTT
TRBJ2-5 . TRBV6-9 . CASSYSRWRQGRETQYF TGTGCCAGCAGTTATTCTCGGTGGCGGCAGGGTAGAGAGACCCAGTACTTC
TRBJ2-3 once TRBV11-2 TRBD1 CASSLAPQGETDTQYF TGTGCCAGCAGCTTGGCCCCCCAGGGGGAAACAGATACGCAGTATTTT
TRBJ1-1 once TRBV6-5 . CASSYVQGKTEAFF TGTGCCAGCAGTTACGTACAGGGTAAAACTGAAGCTTTCTTT
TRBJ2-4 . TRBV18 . CASSLTSVDLAKNIQYF TGTGCCAGCTCACTGACATCAGTAGACCTAGCCAAAAACATTCAGTACTTC
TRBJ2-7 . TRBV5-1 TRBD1 CASRQGNYEQYF TGCGCCAGCCGACAGGGGAACTACGAGCAGTACTTC
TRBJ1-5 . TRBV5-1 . CASSLDGQRNQPQHF TGCGCCAGCAGCTTGGACGGACAAAGAAATCAGCCCCAGCATTTT
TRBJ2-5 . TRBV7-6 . CASSLLSWRQETQYF TGTGCCAGCAGCTTACTATCGTGGCGACAAGAGACCCAGTACTTC
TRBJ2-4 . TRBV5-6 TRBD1 CASSQTGLGLGIQYF TGTGCCAGCAGCCAGACAGGGTTGGGGCTGGGTATTCAGTACTTC
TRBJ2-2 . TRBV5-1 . CASSPFPAGTVELNTGELFF TGCGCCAGCAGCCCCTTCCCGGCGGGTACTGTCGAATTGAACACCGGGGAGCTGTTTTTT
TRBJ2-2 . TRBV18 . CASSPPDKGGELFF TGTGCCAGCTCACCACCGGATAAGGGCGGGGAGCTGTTTTTT
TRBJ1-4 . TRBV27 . CASSIRQATNEKLFF TGTGCCAGCAGTATAAGACAGGCAACTAATGAAAAACTGTTTTTT
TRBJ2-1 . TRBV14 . CASSQFRLNEQFF TGTGCCAGCAGCCAGTTTCGCCTCAATGAGCAGTTCTTC
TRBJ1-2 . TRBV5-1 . CASSLRDGDGLSF TGCGCCAGCAGCTTGCGGGACGGTGACGGCCTCTCCTTC
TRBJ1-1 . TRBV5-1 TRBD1 CASSSSGEGAYTEAFF TGCGCCAGCAGCTCCTCTGGGGAGGGGGCCTACACTGAAGCTTTCTTT
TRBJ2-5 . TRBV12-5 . CASGTSEETQYF TGTGCTAGTGGCACAAGCGAAGAGACCCAGTACTTC
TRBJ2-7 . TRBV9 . CASSASSNYEQYF TGTGCCAGCAGCGCCTCTAGCAACTACGAGCAGTACTTC
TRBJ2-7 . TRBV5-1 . CASNKGGTAYEQYF TGCGCCAGCAACAAGGGCGGTACGGCCTACGAGCAGTACTTC
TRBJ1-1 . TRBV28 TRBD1 CASSSGGSGNTEAFF TGTGCCAGCAGTTCAGGGGGTTCGGGGAACACTGAAGCTTTCTTT
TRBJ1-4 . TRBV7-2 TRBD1 CASRLGQPGDEKLFF TGTGCCAGCAGGCTGGGACAGCCTGGGGATGAAAAACTGTTTTTT
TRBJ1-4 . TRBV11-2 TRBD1 CASSSPRQGRNEKLFF TGTGCCAGCAGTTCACCTCGACAGGGACGTAATGAAAAACTGTTTTTT
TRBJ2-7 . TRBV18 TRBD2 CASSPRSLAGAHEQYF TGTGCCAGCTCACCACGCTCTCTAGCGGGAGCCCACGAGCAGTACTTC
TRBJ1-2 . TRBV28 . CASSTPTGEFYGYTF TGTGCCAGCAGCACGCCGACAGGAGAATTCTATGGCTACACCTTC
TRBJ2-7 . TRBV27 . CASSIGGHLYEQYF TGTGCCAGCAGTATAGGCGGACACCTCTACGAGCAGTACTTC
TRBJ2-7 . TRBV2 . CASRQQQGPSYEQYF TGTGCCAGCAGGCAACAACAGGGCCCCTCGTACGAGCAGTACTTC
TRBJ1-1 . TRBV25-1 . CASSELRGAGTEAFF TGTGCCAGCAGTGAACTTCGGGGGGCTGGCACTGAAGCTTTCTTT
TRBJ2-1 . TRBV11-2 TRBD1 CASSLGGPGQGPAHEQFF TGTGCCAGCAGCTTAGGGGGGCCGGGACAGGGACCAGCCCATGAGCAGTTCTTC
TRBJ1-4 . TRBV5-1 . CASSLSLGTRPATNEKLFF TGCGCCAGCAGCTTGAGCCTTGGGACAAGACCTGCAACTAATGAAAAACTGTTTTTT
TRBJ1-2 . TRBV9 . CASSGLDGGIFGYTF TGTGCCAGCAGCGGCCTGGACGGAGGAATATTTGGCTACACCTTC
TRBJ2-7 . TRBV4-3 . CASSQNPGNYEQYF TGCGCCAGCAGCCAAAACCCAGGAAACTACGAGCAGTACTTC
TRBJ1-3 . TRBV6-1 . CASKAYSGNTIYF TGTGCCAGCAAGGCTTACTCTGGAAACACCATATATTTT
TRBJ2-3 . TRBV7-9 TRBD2 CASIRGGFSTDTQYF TGTGCCAGCATCCGGGGGGGATTTAGCACAGATACGCAGTATTTT
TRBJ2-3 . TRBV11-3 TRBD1 CASSLDRMGQGTDTQYF TGTGCCAGCAGCTTAGATCGTATGGGACAGGGAACAGATACGCAGTATTTT
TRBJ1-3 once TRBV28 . CASNTIGLGSGNTIYF TGTGCCAGCAACACCATCGGATTAGGTTCAGGAAACACCATATATTTT
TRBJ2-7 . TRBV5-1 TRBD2 CASTATGTSGRRGTNEQYF TGCGCCAGCACGGCAACCGGGACTAGCGGGAGGAGGGGGACAAACGAGCAGTACTTC
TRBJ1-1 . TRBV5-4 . CASSLAKDMNTEAFF TGTGCCAGCAGCTTGGCCAAGGACATGAACACTGAAGCTTTCTTT
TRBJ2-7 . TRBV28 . CASSPGLTYEQYF TGTGCCAGCAGTCCGGGACTTACCTACGAGCAGTACTTC
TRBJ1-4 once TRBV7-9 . CASSFSATNEKLFF TGTGCCAGCAGCTTTTCTGCAACTAATGAAAAACTGTTTTTT
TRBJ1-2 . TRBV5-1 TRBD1 CASSSSTGNYGYTF TGCGCCAGCAGTTCCTCGACAGGGAACTATGGCTACACCTTC
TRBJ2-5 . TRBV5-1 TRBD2 CASSVPSGSDETQYF TGCGCCAGCAGTGTGCCTAGCGGATCTGATGAGACCCAGTACTTC
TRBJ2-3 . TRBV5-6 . CASTLKRDTQYF TGTGCCAGCACCCTAAAGAGAGATACGCAGTATTTT
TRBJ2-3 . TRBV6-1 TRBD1 CASRDRGHTDTQYF TGTGCCAGCAGGGACAGGGGGCACACAGATACGCAGTATTTT
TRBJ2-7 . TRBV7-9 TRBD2 CASSRKFREGISYEQYF TGTGCCAGCAGCCGAAAGTTTCGGGAGGGGATCTCCTACGAGCAGTACTTC
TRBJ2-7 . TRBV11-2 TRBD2 CASSLGLLAGNYEQYF TGTGCCAGCAGCTTAGGTCTACTAGCGGGAAACTACGAGCAGTACTTC
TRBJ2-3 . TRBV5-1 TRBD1 CASRVAGGAADTQYF TGCGCCAGCAGGGTGGCAGGGGGCGCAGCCGATACGCAGTATTTT
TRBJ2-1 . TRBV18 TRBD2 CASSPPSGRNEQFF TGTGCCAGCTCACCCCCTAGCGGGAGGAATGAGCAGTTCTTC
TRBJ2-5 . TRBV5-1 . CASSQEVGRETQYF TGCGCCAGCAGCCAAGAAGTGGGACGAGAGACCCAGTACTTC